This T cell receptor beta chain was identified in a study of T cells in Graves' hyperthyroidism and ophthalmopathy. Amplification of TCR beta CDR3 regions was performed using RNA transcripts as template. TCR CDR3 underwent first-round RT-PCR with the HTBI primer set. TCRdb reprocessed the multiplex PCR reads with MiXCR, giving one entry per CDR3 protein. The sample contains about 360,000 distinct CDR3 sequences, about 20% of which appear only once. The CDR3 loop spans 16 amino acids. In germline, CDR1 is LNHDA, CDR2 SQIVND (reference sequence). With 0 bases removed from V and 3 bases from J, the gap between germline ends came to 12 bases. Ten or more counts support this clonotype.

This sequence joins TRBV19 and TRBJ1-5, with a tentative D call TRBD1 (5 bases). This clonotype was sampled from a woman aged 18-29 years with Graves' hyperthyroidism. Material for sequencing was blood. CDR3 sequence: CASSIDYRGINQPQHF. The CDR3, as DNA: TGTGCCAGTAGTATAGATTACCGGGGGATCAATCAGCCCCAGCATTTT.